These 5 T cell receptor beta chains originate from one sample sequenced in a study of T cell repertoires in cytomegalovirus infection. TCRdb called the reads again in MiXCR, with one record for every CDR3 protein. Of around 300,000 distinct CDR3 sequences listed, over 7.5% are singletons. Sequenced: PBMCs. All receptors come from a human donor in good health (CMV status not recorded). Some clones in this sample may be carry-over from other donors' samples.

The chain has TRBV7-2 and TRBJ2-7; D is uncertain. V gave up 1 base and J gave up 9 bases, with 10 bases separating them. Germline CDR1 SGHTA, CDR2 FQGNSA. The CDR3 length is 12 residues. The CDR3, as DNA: TGTGCCAGCAGCTTAGAAGTGCGGCCGCAGTACTTC. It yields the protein CASSLEVRPQYF.

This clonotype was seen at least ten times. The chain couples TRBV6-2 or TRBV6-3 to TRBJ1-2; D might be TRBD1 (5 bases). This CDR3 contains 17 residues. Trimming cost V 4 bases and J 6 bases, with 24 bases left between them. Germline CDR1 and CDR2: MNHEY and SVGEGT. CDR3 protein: CASSFTPSWRQFHGYTF. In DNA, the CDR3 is TGTGCCAGCAGTTTTACACCCTCTTGGAGACAGTTCCATGGCTACACCTTC.

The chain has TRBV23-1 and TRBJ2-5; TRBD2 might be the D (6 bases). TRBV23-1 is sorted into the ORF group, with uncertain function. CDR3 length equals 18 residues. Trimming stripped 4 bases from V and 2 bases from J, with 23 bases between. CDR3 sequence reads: CASSPEWSRERGQETQYF. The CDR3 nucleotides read TGCGCCAGCAGTCCGGAATGGTCACGGGAGAGGGGTCAAGAGACCCAGTACTTC.

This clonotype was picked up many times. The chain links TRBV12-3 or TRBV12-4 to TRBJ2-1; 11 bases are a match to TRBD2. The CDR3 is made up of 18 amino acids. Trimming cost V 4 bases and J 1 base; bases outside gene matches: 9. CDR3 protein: CASSSSGTSGFSYNEQFF. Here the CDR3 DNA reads TGTGCCAGCAGTTCCAGTGGGACTAGCGGTTTTTCCTACAATGAGCAGTTCTTC.

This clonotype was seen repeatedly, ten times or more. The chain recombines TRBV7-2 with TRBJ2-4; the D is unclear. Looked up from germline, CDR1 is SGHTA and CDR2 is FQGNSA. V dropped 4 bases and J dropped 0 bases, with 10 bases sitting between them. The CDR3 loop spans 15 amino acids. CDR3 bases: TGTGCCAGCAGCTCCCGGACCGGAGCCAAAAACATTCAGTACTTC. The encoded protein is CASSSRTGAKNIQYF. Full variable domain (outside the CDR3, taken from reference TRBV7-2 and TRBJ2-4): GAGVSQSPSNKVTEKGKDVELRCDPISGHTALYWYRQSLGQGLEFLIYFQGNSAPDKSGLPSDRFSAERTGGSVSTLTIQRTQQEDSAVYLCASSSRTGAKNIQYFGAGTRLSVL.